The clone carrying this TCR beta chain has a handful of counts. Its antigen is currently unknown. Germline CDR1 reads SGHRS; CDR2 reads YFSETQ. This CDR3 has 16 residues. V lost 4 bases to trimming and J lost 4 bases; unmatched junction nucleotides: 4. The PCR made use of 60 Vbeta and 13 Jbeta primers. Clones were sequenced by immunoSEQ multiplex PCR, and TCRdb holds only the in-frame ones, with some missing. The profile shows more than 200,000 clones, 75% to 80% of them singletons. The sample comes from a study of cytomegalovirus exposure and HLA in healthy donors. Study observations and caveats: In a later analysis, productive TCRs from donors in an Asian-associated ancestry cluster reportedly carried fewer N-insertions than the cohort mean. Earlier analysis looked at TCR beta V segments, and most were productive about 87% or about 30% of the time.

The clonotype was recovered from a male donor in good health and CMV-seronegative. The rearrangement links TRBV5-1 to TRBJ2-5; 16 nucleotides line up with TRBD2. The sequencing sample was made of PBMCs. The CDR3 reads CASSRGLAGGRETQYF. The DNA for the CDR3 is TGCGCCAGCAGCAGGGGACTAGCGGGGGGGCGAGAGACCCAGTACTTC.